The rows below give T cell receptor beta chains drawn from one sample of a study of PD-1 blockade in classical Hodgkin lymphoma. Data came from immunoSEQ multiplex PCR; TCRdb stores just in-frame clones and leaves some out. The sample records 43,000 or so clones, around 80% being singletons. This specimen was peripheral blood mononuclear cells (PBMCs), taken before the fourth cycle of nivolumab. These receptors were taken from a human donor with classical Hodgkin lymphoma. Each CDR3 is given with its conserved first and last residue. The order of the fields is J gene, clone size, V gene, D gene, CDR3 DNA, CDR3 protein. The D gene is left open where the match is weak. The size of a clone is reported for some rows only, either as once, few or many, or as a class for expanded clones.

>TRBJ2-5|.|TRBV5-6|.
TGTGCCAGCAGCTTCTCACCTGGCCAAGAGACCCAGTACTTC
CASSFSPGQETQYF
>TRBJ1-4|few|TRBV19|.
TGTGCCAGTAGTATAGGGGGTTTCGGGGAGGAAAAACTGTTTTTT
CASSIGGFGEEKLFF
>TRBJ1-2|few|TRBV5-1|.
TGCGCCAGCAGCGTGGCAGGGGATGGCTACACCTTC
CASSVAGDGYTF
>TRBJ1-2|.|TRBV7-9|.
TGTGCCAGCAGCCGCCCAGGCGGTTACGGAACGAACTATGGCTACACCTTC
CASSRPGGYGTNYGYTF
>TRBJ1-4|.|TRBV5-1|.
TGCGCCAGCAGCTTGGAGCCAGCAACTAATGAAAAACTGTTTTTT
CASSLEPATNEKLFF
>TRBJ1-5|.|TRBV10-3|.
TGTGCCATCAGTGCCTCAGGGTCAAATCAGCCCCAGCATTTT
CAISASGSNQPQHF
>TRBJ2-1|.|TRBV19|.
TGTGCCAGTAGTATGGTTCCCCCCGGAGAGGGGAATGAGCAGTTCTTC
CASSMVPPGEGNEQFF
>TRBJ1-1|few|TRBV4-3|.
TGCGCCAGCAGCCAGTTAATCGACGGAAACACTGAAGCTTTCTTT
CASSQLIDGNTEAFF
>TRBJ1-4|few|TRBV7-3|.
TGTGCCAGCAGCTTCTACGGTCTTGCAACTAATGAAAAACTGTTTTTT
CASSFYGLATNEKLFF
>TRBJ1-5|.|TRBV19|.
TGTGCCAGTAGTATATCGGGAGTAAGGGTCGATCAGCCCCAGCATTTT
CASSISGVRVDQPQHF
>TRBJ2-5|.|TRBV27|.
TGTGCCAGCAGAGGAGAGACCCAGTACTTC
CASRGETQYF
>TRBJ2-3|once|TRBV27|.
TGTGCCAGTACCTCGGGAACAAGCACAGATACGCAGTATTTT
CASTSGTSTDTQYF
>TRBJ1-2|.|TRBV7-2|.
TGTGCCAGCAGCTTAGCAGCGTATGGCTACACCTTC
CASSLAAYGYTF
>TRBJ1-1|.|TRBV5-1|.
TGCGCCAGCAGCACCGGGATTCTGAACACTGAAGCTTTCTTT
CASSTGILNTEAFF
>TRBJ2-3|few|TRBV7-2|.
TGTGCCAGCAGCTTAGTGCTGGGCACAGATACGCAGTATTTT
CASSLVLGTDTQYF
>TRBJ2-3|.|TRBV7-9|TRBD1
TGTGCCAGCAGCTTAGCCTCGACAGGGGTCTTCACAGATACGCAGTATTTT
CASSLASTGVFTDTQYF
>TRBJ2-5|.|TRBV5-1|TRBD1
TGCGCCAGCAGCTTGGAGACAGGGACGCTTGAGACCCAGTACTTC
CASSLETGTLETQYF
>TRBJ1-1|.|TRBV5-1|.
TGCGCCAGCAGCTTCCACGTCGACCCGGTTATCACTGAAGCTTTCTTT
CASSFHVDPVITEAFF
>TRBJ1-1|.|TRBV6-5|.
TGTGCCAGCAGTTACTCGAGCGGGCTCATGAACACTGAAGCTTTCTTT
CASSYSSGLMNTEAFF
>TRBJ2-1|.|TRBV14|TRBD2
TGTGCCAGCAGCCTCCCCTGGGCGGGGGGTTACAATGAGCAGTTCTTC
CASSLPWAGGYNEQFF
>TRBJ2-2|many|TRBV27|.
TGTGCCAGCAGTTTAGGATCGGGGGTCAGGGAGCTGTTTTTT
CASSLGSGVRELFF
>TRBJ1-1|.|TRBV28|TRBD1
TGTGCCAGCAGCCCGGGACAGGTGACTACTGAAGCTTTCTTT
CASSPGQVTTEAFF
>TRBJ1-2|.|TRBV7-2|.
TGTGCCAGCAGTTCAGGGGCGCCCTCAGGCTATGGCTACACCTTC
CASSSGAPSGYGYTF
>TRBJ1-4|.|TRBV7-9|TRBD1
TGTGCCAGCAGCTTAGGGGACAGTAATGAAAAACTGTTTTTT
CASSLGDSNEKLFF
>TRBJ2-1|.|TRBV9|TRBD2
TGTGCCAGCAGCCAACTAGCGGGGGGATCAAATGAGCAGTTCTTC
CASSQLAGGSNEQFF
>TRBJ2-4|once|TRBV6-5|.
TGTGCCAGCAGTTCAACAGGAGCCAAAAACATTCAGTACTTC
CASSSTGAKNIQYF
>TRBJ1-2|.|TRBV19|.
TGTGCCAGTAGAACCACAGGTCCTAGAGGCTACACCTTC
CASRTTGPRGYTF
>TRBJ1-1|.|TRBV18|TRBD1
TGTGCCAGCTCACCATTCTCATCCGGACAGGCAAACACTGAAGCTTTCTTT
CASSPFSSGQANTEAFF
>TRBJ1-1|.|TRBV5-1|.
TGCGCCAGCAGCTTTACCGACAGGACTGAAGCTTTCTTT
CASSFTDRTEAFF
>TRBJ2-3|.|TRBV7-2|.
TGTGCCAGCAGCTCACTAGGGAGCACAGATACGCAGTATTTT
CASSSLGSTDTQYF
>TRBJ1-2|few|TRBV7-9|.
TGTGCCAGCAGCTTAGGGGGGGACTATGGCTACACCTTC
CASSLGGDYGYTF
>TRBJ1-6|few|TRBV4-3|.
TGCGCCAGCAGCCAAGGACGACGGGGACGGAATTCACCCCTCCACTTT
CASSQGRRGRNSPLHF
>TRBJ2-2|.|TRBV6-4|.
TGTGCCAGCAGTGACCTCAACACCGGGGAGCTGTTTTTT
CASSDLNTGELFF